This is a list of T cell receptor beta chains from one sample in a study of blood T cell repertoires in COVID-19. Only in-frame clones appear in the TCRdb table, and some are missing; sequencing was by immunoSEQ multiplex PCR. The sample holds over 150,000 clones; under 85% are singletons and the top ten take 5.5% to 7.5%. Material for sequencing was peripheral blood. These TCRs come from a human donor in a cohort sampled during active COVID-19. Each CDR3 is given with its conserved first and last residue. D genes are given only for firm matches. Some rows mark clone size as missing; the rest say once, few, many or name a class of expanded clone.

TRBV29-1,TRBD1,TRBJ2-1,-,TGCAGCGCCGGGACAGGGAATTTGAATGAGCAGTTCTTC,CSAGTGNLNEQFF
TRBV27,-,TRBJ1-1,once,TGTGCCAGCAGTTTTGCAGGAAACACTGAAGCTTTCTTT,CASSFAGNTEAFF
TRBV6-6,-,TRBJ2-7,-,TGTGCCAGCAGTTACTCGGGGGACTCGGCAGGGCAGTACTTC,CASSYSGDSAGQYF
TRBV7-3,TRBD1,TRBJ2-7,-,TGTGCCAGCAGCCCAGGACAGGTGGGGGCCTACGAGCAGTACTTC,CASSPGQVGAYEQYF
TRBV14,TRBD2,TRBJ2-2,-,TGTGCCAGCAGCCACGGGACTAGCCGGACCGGGGAGCTGTTTTTT,CASSHGTSRTGELFF
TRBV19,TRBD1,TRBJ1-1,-,TGTGCCAGTAGGTGGACAGGGGGGAACACTGAAGCTTTCTTT,CASRWTGGNTEAFF
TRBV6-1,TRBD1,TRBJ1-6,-,TGTGCCAGCAGTGGTTATCGAGGGACAGGGAATTCACCCCTCCACTTT,CASSGYRGTGNSPLHF
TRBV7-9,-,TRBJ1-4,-,TGTGCCAGCAGCCCGGATGAAAAACTGTTTTTT,CASSPDEKLFF
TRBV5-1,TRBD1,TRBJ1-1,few,TGCGCCAGCAGCTTGGTCCAGGGGGCGGTGGTTAATGAAGCTTTCTTT,CASSLVQGAVVNEAFF
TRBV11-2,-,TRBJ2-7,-,TGTGCCAGCAGCTTAGGACTGGAGATGTACGAGCAGTACTTC,CASSLGLEMYEQYF
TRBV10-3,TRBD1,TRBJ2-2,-,TGTGCCATCAGTGGGCCGGACAGGGATACCGGGGAGCTGTTTTTT,CAISGPDRDTGELFF